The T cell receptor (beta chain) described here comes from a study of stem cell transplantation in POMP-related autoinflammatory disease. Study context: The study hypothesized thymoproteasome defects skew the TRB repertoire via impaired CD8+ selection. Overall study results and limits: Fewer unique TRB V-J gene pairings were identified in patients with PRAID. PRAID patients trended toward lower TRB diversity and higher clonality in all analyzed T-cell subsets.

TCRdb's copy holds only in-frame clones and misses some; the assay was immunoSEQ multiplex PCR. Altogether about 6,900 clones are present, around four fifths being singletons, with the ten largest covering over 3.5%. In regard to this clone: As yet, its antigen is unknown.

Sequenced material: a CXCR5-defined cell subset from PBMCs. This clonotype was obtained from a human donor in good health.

The chain's CDR3 is CASSKEGRGGKPQHF. The CDR3 DNA reads TGTGCCAGCAGCAAAGAGGGACGCGGGGGCAAGCCCCAGCATTTT. The rearrangement uses TRBV21-1 and TRBJ1-5. TRBV21-1 is classified as a pseudogene. CDR3 length equals 15 residues.